These T cell receptor beta chains were read from a single sample in a study of cytomegalovirus exposure and HLA in healthy donors. Libraries were prepared by immunoSEQ multiplex PCR; TCRdb keeps only in-frame clonotypes and omits some of them. The repertoire holds under 100,000 clones, over 9% seen once, with over 20% in the top ten. Specimen: PBMCs. The receptor set was obtained from a man in his 60s in good health and CMV-seropositive. The CDR3 runs from the conserved cysteine through the conserved F or W. Fields, in order: clone size, D gene, J gene, V gene, CDR3 protein, CDR3 DNA. D genes are given only for firm matches. Not every row has a clone size; where given, it reads once, few, many or a size class.

clone size: .; D gene: TRBD2; J gene: TRBJ2-1; V gene: TRBV14; CDR3 protein: CASSQVPGLAGGNEQFF; CDR3 DNA: TGTGCCAGCAGCCAAGTTCCGGGACTAGCGGGAGGCAATGAGCAGTTCTTC
clone size: .; D gene: .; J gene: TRBJ2-4; V gene: TRBV6-6; CDR3 protein: CASSYSPGTKNIQYF; CDR3 DNA: TGTGCCAGCAGTTACTCCCCGGGGACCAAAAACATTCAGTACTTC
clone size: .; D gene: .; J gene: TRBJ1-4; V gene: TRBV20-1; CDR3 protein: CSAPRGEKLFF; CDR3 DNA: TGCAGTGCCCCGCGGGGGGAAAAACTGTTTTTT
clone size: few; D gene: .; J gene: TRBJ2-3; V gene: TRBV19; CDR3 protein: CVAGDPSTDTQYF; CDR3 DNA: TGTGTCGCAGGGGACCCTAGCACAGATACGCAGTATTTT
clone size: few; D gene: TRBD1; J gene: TRBJ1-5; V gene: TRBV5-8; CDR3 protein: CASSLGGQLGQPQHF; CDR3 DNA: TGTGCCAGCAGCTTGGGGGGACAGTTAGGGCAGCCCCAGCATTTT
clone size: few; D gene: .; J gene: TRBJ1-2; V gene: TRBV11-2; CDR3 protein: CASSFSFTAAYGYTF; CDR3 DNA: TGTGCCAGCAGCTTCAGCTTCACTGCGGCCTATGGCTACACCTTC
clone size: .; D gene: .; J gene: TRBJ1-1; V gene: TRBV5-1; CDR3 protein: CASSPSVAGPRNTEAFF; CDR3 DNA: TGCGCCAGCAGCCCTTCGGTGGCGGGACCGAGAAACACTGAAGCTTTCTTT
clone size: .; D gene: .; J gene: TRBJ2-1; V gene: TRBV5-6; CDR3 protein: CASSPGDRLDSYNEQFF; CDR3 DNA: TGTGCCAGCAGCCCGGGGGACAGATTGGACTCCTACAATGAGCAGTTCTTC
clone size: few; D gene: TRBD1; J gene: TRBJ1-4; V gene: TRBV19; CDR3 protein: CASSIEGQGYEKLFF; CDR3 DNA: TGTGCCAGTAGTATAGAGGGACAGGGCTACGAAAAACTGTTTTTT
clone size: .; D gene: TRBD1; J gene: TRBJ1-2; V gene: TRBV9; CDR3 protein: CASSVEGGTGYTF; CDR3 DNA: TGTGCCAGCAGCGTAGAAGGGGGCACTGGCTACACCTTC
clone size: few; D gene: TRBD1; J gene: TRBJ1-4; V gene: TRBV6-1; CDR3 protein: CASRRQGNEKLFF; CDR3 DNA: TGTGCCAGCAGGCGACAGGGGAATGAAAAACTGTTTTTT
clone size: .; D gene: TRBD2; J gene: TRBJ2-5; V gene: TRBV28; CDR3 protein: CASSSSGGFQETQYF; CDR3 DNA: TGTGCCAGCAGTTCTAGCGGGGGGTTCCAAGAGACCCAGTACTTC
clone size: .; D gene: .; J gene: TRBJ1-2; V gene: TRBV30; CDR3 protein: CAWRPGNNYGYTF; CDR3 DNA: TGTGCCTGGAGACCAGGGAATAACTATGGCTACACCTTC
clone size: few; D gene: .; J gene: TRBJ2-7; V gene: TRBV9; CDR3 protein: CASSVESGNEQYF; CDR3 DNA: TGTGCCAGCAGCGTAGAGTCTGGCAACGAGCAGTACTTC
clone size: few; D gene: .; J gene: TRBJ1-5; V gene: TRBV18; CDR3 protein: CASSPPNRAGQPQHF; CDR3 DNA: TGTGCCAGCTCACCACCGAACAGGGCAGGACAGCCCCAGCATTTT
clone size: .; D gene: .; J gene: TRBJ1-5; V gene: TRBV7-8; CDR3 protein: CASSLLPPHELNQPQHF; CDR3 DNA: TGTGCCAGCAGCTTACTGCCACCCCACGAACTCAATCAGCCCCAGCATTTT
clone size: .; D gene: TRBD1; J gene: TRBJ1-5; V gene: TRBV30; CDR3 protein: CAWSAGGNQPQHF; CDR3 DNA: TGTGCCTGGAGTGCAGGGGGTAATCAGCCCCAGCATTTT
clone size: .; D gene: .; J gene: TRBJ2-7; V gene: TRBV28; CDR3 protein: CASTRTNPSYEQYF; CDR3 DNA: TGTGCCAGCACTAGGACAAACCCATCCTACGAGCAGTACTTC
clone size: .; D gene: .; J gene: TRBJ1-2; V gene: TRBV6-1; CDR3 protein: CASSEEGGAYGYTF; CDR3 DNA: TGTGCCAGCAGTGAGGAGGGAGGGGCCTATGGCTACACCTTC
clone size: .; D gene: TRBD2; J gene: TRBJ2-1; V gene: TRBV4-1; CDR3 protein: CASSPQRGDGEQFF; CDR3 DNA: TGCGCCAGCAGCCCCCAGCGGGGGGACGGTGAGCAGTTCTTC
clone size: .; D gene: .; J gene: TRBJ2-7; V gene: TRBV7-3; CDR3 protein: CASSLDSYKTYEQYF; CDR3 DNA: TGTGCCAGCAGCTTAGACAGTTATAAGACCTACGAGCAGTACTTC
clone size: few; D gene: .; J gene: TRBJ1-5; V gene: TRBV6-5; CDR3 protein: CASSYAGRNQPQHF; CDR3 DNA: TGTGCCAGCAGTTATGCAGGTCGGAATCAGCCCCAGCATTTT
clone size: .; D gene: TRBD2; J gene: TRBJ2-5; V gene: TRBV5-8; CDR3 protein: CASSLAYGLAGVSVETQYF; CDR3 DNA: TGTGCCAGCAGCTTGGCGTACGGACTAGCGGGAGTAAGCGTAGAGACCCAGTACTTC
clone size: few; D gene: TRBD1; J gene: TRBJ1-4; V gene: TRBV18; CDR3 protein: CASSPRGTGAKEKLFF; CDR3 DNA: TGTGCCAGCTCACCCCGGGGGACAGGGGCAAAAGAAAAACTGTTTTTT
clone size: .; D gene: TRBD1; J gene: TRBJ2-6; V gene: TRBV19; CDR3 protein: CASSMLQGAAGANVLTF; CDR3 DNA: TGTGCCAGTAGTATGCTACAGGGGGCGGCAGGGGCCAACGTCCTGACTTTC
clone size: .; D gene: .; J gene: TRBJ1-1; V gene: TRBV7-4; CDR3 protein: CASSLLNTEAFF; CDR3 DNA: TGTGCCAGCAGCCTCTTGAACACTGAAGCTTTCTTT
clone size: .; D gene: .; J gene: TRBJ2-1; V gene: TRBV11-2; CDR3 protein: CASSFFGTGNEQFF; CDR3 DNA: TGTGCCAGCAGCTTCTTCGGCACGGGCAATGAGCAGTTCTTC